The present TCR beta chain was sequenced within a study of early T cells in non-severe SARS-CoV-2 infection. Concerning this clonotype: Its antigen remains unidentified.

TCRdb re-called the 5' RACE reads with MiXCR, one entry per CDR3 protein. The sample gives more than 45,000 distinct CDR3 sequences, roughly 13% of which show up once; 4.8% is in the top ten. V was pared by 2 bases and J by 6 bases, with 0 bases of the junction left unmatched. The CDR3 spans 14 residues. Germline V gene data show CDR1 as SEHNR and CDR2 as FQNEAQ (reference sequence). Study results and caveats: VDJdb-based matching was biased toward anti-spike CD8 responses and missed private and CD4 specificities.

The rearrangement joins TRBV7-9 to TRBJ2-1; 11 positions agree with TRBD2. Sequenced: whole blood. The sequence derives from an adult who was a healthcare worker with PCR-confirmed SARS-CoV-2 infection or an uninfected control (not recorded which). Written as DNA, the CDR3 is TGTGCCAGCAGCTTAACTAGCGGGAGCAATGAGCAGTTCTTC. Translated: CASSLTSGSNEQFF.